This T cell receptor beta chain was sequenced in a study of cytomegalovirus exposure and HLA in healthy donors (dated by TCRdb to about 2017). Context from the whole study: An earlier analysis of approximately 640 of the donors reported 250 to 300 Gb of sequence data and roughly 110 million unique TCR beta sequences from 190 million or so T cells. The genetic ancestry cluster associated with self-reported Caucasian donors included over 65% of the roughly 380 genotyped donors. To study patterns of TCR occurrence, a later analysis re-analyzed previously published TCR beta repertoires from 666 donors and added high-resolution HLA genotyping. In a later genetic analysis, genome-wide SNP genotypes for about 55% of the roughly 670 donors were used, and that subset was treated as a discovery cohort. To decide whether each TCR beta V gene segment behaved as functional or pseudogenic, an earlier analysis of nearly 600 of the donors relied on high-throughput TCR beta sequencing. Among approximately 370 genotyped donors of the cohort, an average of approximately 220,000 unique TCR beta nucleotide sequences was sequenced per donor, of which 15% to 20% were non-productive. To predict cytomegalovirus infection status, the study brought together high-throughput TCR immunosequencing, statistical association of individual TCRs with disease status, and machine learning. Both class I and class II loci were covered by HLA typing, at four-digit resolution. The study aimed to test whether signatures of past pathogen exposure could be identified by cataloging public T cell receptors. In the later analysis, no new phenotypic data were used to find candidate immune exposures; instead, reliance was placed on TCR beta sequences and their occurrence across donors. Several DR-DQ haplotypes were handled as single units for association and clustering because linkage in the cohort was strong. In addition to the first cohort of 666 subjects, a separate validation cohort of some 120 different subjects was used. Donor age, sex, ethnicity and CMV serostatus were compiled alongside the repertoire data. Every discovery cohort repertoire had been produced on one sequencing platform. Typing coverage differed by locus: A, B, C, DRB1 and DQB1 were typed in roughly 629-630 donors, DQA1 in approximately 520, DPA1 in around 610, and DPB1 in approximately 450. About 300 gigabases of sequencing data and tens of millions of unique TCR sequences were included in an early release covering around 600 HLA-typed donors. The study profiled the T cell repertoires of 500 to 800 subjects by immunosequencing and related them to cytomegalovirus serostatus.

The cohort comprised approximately 700 healthy bone marrow donors. At the time of sampling, all cohort members were nominally healthy, though unrecorded immune exposures were likely present. The donor tested CMV seronegative, placing the donor among the 300 to 400 seronegative members of the cohort. A peripheral blood sample was collected from each donor, and TCR beta sequencing was performed on peripheral blood mononuclear cells. The Qiagen DNeasy Blood Extraction Kit was used to extract genomic DNA from the blood cell samples. Libraries were prepared through the immunoSEQ multiplex PCR assay. A mixture of 60 forward primers for TCR Vbeta segments and 13 reverse primers for TCR Jbeta segments was used in the multiplex PCR. A multiplex PCR assay on genomic DNA amplified the CDR3 region of rearranged TCR beta genes. On the Illumina HiSeq System, the amplified TCR beta libraries were sequenced as 87-base-pair reads. Processing in the source paper ran as follows. A later analysis tallied around 87 million unique TCR beta chains across the 660 or so repertoires, and some 12 million of those chains were shared by two or more donors. Raw reads were error-corrected and collapsed into unique sequences by a nearest-neighbor algorithm in which closely related sequences were merged to remove PCR and sequencing errors. Alignment of CDR3 sequences to IMGT reference sequences was used to assign V, D and J gene segments. For a sequence to be retained, a match of at least six nucleotides to both a V gene segment and a J gene segment was required. A rearrangement was called productive if the CDR3 had no stop codons and remained in frame with V and J, and every other rearrangement was called non-productive. Following IMGT convention, CDR3 was defined as the stretch from the second conserved V-encoded cysteine up to the conserved J-encoded phenylalanine. The earlier analysis of roughly 590 of the donors excluded sequences that lacked an unambiguous match to a single V gene segment. In an earlier analysis of several hundred of the donors, V segments were called functional above 56.7% productive rearrangements and were called segregating when the between-donor standard deviation exceeded 5%. A statistical classification framework was built for diagnosing cytomegalovirus status from the catalog of TCR beta chain sequences. In a later analysis, V and J genes were assigned by comparing TCR nucleotide sequences against IMGT/GENE-DB human TR gene sequences. Using the TCRdist pipeline, a later analysis assigned CDR3 sequences along with most-parsimonious VDJ recombination scenarios. A later analysis defined each TCR beta chain by its CDR3 amino acid sequence plus V-gene family, and excluded reads lacking a unique V-gene family. To address suspected cross-contamination and a sequencing artifact, a later analysis removed 592 highly shared, low-generation-probability nucleotide sequences. In a later analysis, a clonal expansion index for each public chain was calculated from normalized within-repertoire ranks of inferred template counts. In a later analysis, generation probabilities were computed using a VDJ recombination model fitted to out-of-frame rearrangements, and the results were checked against IGoR. In a later analysis, TCR-TCR, TCR-HLA and TCR-CMV co-occurrence was scored with hypergeometric tests, and a repertoire-size bias correction was applied to TCR pairs. To estimate false discovery rates, a later analysis permuted the HLA or CMV assignments 20 times. In a later analysis, co-occurring TCRs were grouped using DBSCAN, with TCRdist sequence similarity added in when clustering inside HLA-allele-positive subsets. Repertoires with fewer than 30,000 or more than 120,000 public chains, plus five repertoires with anomalous nucleotide sharing, were excluded from co-occurrence clustering. TCRdb obtained this table from immuneACCESS and retained in-frame rearrangements with V and J assigned. These tables miss some clones; where compared with another copy, unresolved V genes account for less than half of the shortfall, and the remainder is unexplained. The D gene and trimming were derived from the DNA, and the V and J assignments and clone size from that table. Within this sample are about 140,000 clones, with around three quarters of them counted one time only. Roughly 0.87% of the sample is in the top ten clones.

Trimming takes 0 bases from V and 0 bases from J, and the germline ends sit 9 bases apart. The CDR3 spans 14 residues, from the cysteine through the phenylalanine. Only the CDR3 DNA stays, 42 bases, in frame from base 1. Looking up the germline V gene (reference sequence) yields CDR1 GTSNPN and CDR2 SVGIG. General study outcomes and caveats: Some IMGT-functional V segments, including TRBV6-2 and TRBV6-3, could not be told apart with the 87-base-pair reads, so those segments were excluded. CMV serostatus was the only immune exposure information available for the cohort. In a later genetic analysis, a missense DCLRE1C variant was associated with V-gene and J-gene trimming of TCR beta chains, and the association was replicated in an independent cohort. In an earlier analysis of over 550 of the donors, most TCR beta V segments were observed in productive rearrangements about 87% or about 30% of the time, broadly matching IMGT annotations. Most CMV-associated TCR beta chains appeared to be HLA-restricted in a later analysis, and the HLA associations seemed to be driven largely by CMV exposure. According to the authors, the approach could potentially be generalized to other disease states and immunological phenotypes. A cluster of highly shared sequence variants was judged likely to be a technical artifact of the sequencing pipeline. A total of about 180 TCR beta chains were listed by the study as associated with cytomegalovirus. Compared with equally common non-associated chains, HLA-associated TCR beta chains in a later analysis were more clonally expanded and had lower generation probabilities. Because some donors lacked HLA typing at each locus, the association tests relied only on the typed subset. This cohort had only TCR beta chains sequenced, and the lack of alpha or paired-chain data limited which features could be detected. In a later analysis, some 18,000 TCR beta sequences were associated with specific HLA alleles at a false discovery rate of 0.05. Linkage disequilibrium might explain the correlated functional status among segregating V segments, but an unknown experimental factor could not be ruled out. Most TCR sequences were observed very rarely across donors, whereas some public TCRs were present in many individuals. A further reported finding was that TCR beta sequences accurately predicted the HLA-A and HLA-B alleles for most subjects in the first cohort. In vitro tests confirmed that a few of the cytomegalovirus-associated TCR beta chains recognize cytomegalovirus antigens. Several of the top co-occurrence clusters appeared to be linked to parvovirus B19, influenza, CMV and Epstein-Barr virus, according to a later analysis. Because counts were too low, seventeen rarely observed V segments, including chromosome 9 orphons, were excluded from the earlier analysis of some 590 of the donors. Presence/absence analyses assumed roughly uniform sequencing depth across donors, an assumption that may not hold. The classifier was reported to diagnose cytomegalovirus status with high specificity and sensitivity in both the original cohort and the validation cohort. In a later analysis, TCR association rates were found to vary across HLA loci, with the most associated TCRs seen for DRB1 alleles and the fewest for HLA-C alleles. Strong co-occurrence of HLA alleles, especially DR and DQ, made assigning TCR associations to individual alleles difficult. Compared with the approximately 700-donor mean, donors in an Asian-associated ancestry cluster had fewer N-insertions in productive TCRs, according to a later genetic analysis.

Worth noting for this clone: This receptor's antigen is unknown. Base qualities are missing; no much larger clone stands one base away.

This sequence originates from a man aged 18 to 35 in good health and CMV-seronegative. Recombination connected TRBV30 to TRBJ2-7; no D gene can be assigned with confidence. Sequences were obtained from PBMCs. The CDR3 amino acid sequence is: CAWSVPGNSYEQYF. In nucleotides, the sequence is TGTGCCTGGAGTGTACCAGGAAACTCCTACGAGCAGTACTTC.